The entry below gives a single T cell receptor beta chain sequence along with its context. TCRdb's table, derived via immunoSEQ multiplex PCR, lists solely in-frame clones and lacks some. The repertoire holds about 110,000 clones, about nine tenths seen once, with less than 2% in the top ten. This record belongs to a study of T cell changes during pregnancy in multiple sclerosis. Germline CDR1 reads SGHAT; CDR2 reads FQNNGV. The V and J ends lost 3 bases and 6 bases respectively, with 9 bases between them. The CDR3 is 13 residues long. V gene TRBV11-2 combines with J gene TRBJ2-1, with TRBD2 as a possible D gene (6 bases). The source material was peripheral blood, sampled after pregnancy. This sequence was found in a female donor with multiple sclerosis, enrolled in a pregnancy study. The CDR3 here is CASSFTAGNEQFF. The CDR3 nucleotides are TGTGCCAGCAGCTTTACAGCGGGCAATGAGCAGTTCTTC.